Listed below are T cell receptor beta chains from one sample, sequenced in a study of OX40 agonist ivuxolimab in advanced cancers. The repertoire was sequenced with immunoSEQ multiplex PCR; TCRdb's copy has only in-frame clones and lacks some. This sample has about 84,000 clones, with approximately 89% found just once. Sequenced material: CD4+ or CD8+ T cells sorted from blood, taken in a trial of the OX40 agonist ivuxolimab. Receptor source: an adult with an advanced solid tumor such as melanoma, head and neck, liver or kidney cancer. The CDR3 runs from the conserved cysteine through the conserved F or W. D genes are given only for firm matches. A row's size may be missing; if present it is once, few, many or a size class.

CDR3nt: TGTGCCACCAGCCCCAGAGTGACGGGTTCACCCCTCCACTTT; CDR3aa: CATSPRVTGSPLHF; v_gene: TRBV15; abundance: .; j_gene: TRBJ1-6; d_gene: .
CDR3nt: TGTGCCAGCAGGAAGTCCTACGAGCAGTACTTC; CDR3aa: CASRKSYEQYF; v_gene: TRBV6-1; abundance: .; j_gene: TRBJ2-7; d_gene: .
CDR3nt: TGTGCCAGTAGTATTACCCCAGACGGCAATCAGCCCCAGCATTTT; CDR3aa: CASSITPDGNQPQHF; v_gene: TRBV19; abundance: once; j_gene: TRBJ1-5; d_gene: .
CDR3nt: TGTGCCAGCAGTTTAGGTAGCGACCAAGAGACCCAGTACTTC; CDR3aa: CASSLGSDQETQYF; v_gene: TRBV28; abundance: .; j_gene: TRBJ2-5; d_gene: .
CDR3nt: TGTGCCAGCAGCGGGGGACAGGGGAACGAGCAGTACTTC; CDR3aa: CASSGGQGNEQYF; v_gene: TRBV7-3; abundance: .; j_gene: TRBJ2-7; d_gene: TRBD1
CDR3nt: TGTGCCAGCAGCTTAGCGTGGGCTAGCGGGGTAAACATTCAGTACTTC; CDR3aa: CASSLAWASGVNIQYF; v_gene: TRBV11-2; abundance: .; j_gene: TRBJ2-4; d_gene: TRBD2
CDR3nt: TGCGCCAGCAGCCAAGATGGAGGGACATATGGCTACACCTTC; CDR3aa: CASSQDGGTYGYTF; v_gene: TRBV4-1; abundance: once; j_gene: TRBJ1-2; d_gene: .
CDR3nt: TGTGCCTGGAGTGGGGACAGCCCAAATCAGCCCCAGCATTTT; CDR3aa: CAWSGDSPNQPQHF; v_gene: TRBV30; abundance: .; j_gene: TRBJ1-5; d_gene: TRBD1
CDR3nt: TGTGCCAGTTATGCCTTCTCTGGAAACACCATATATTTT; CDR3aa: CASYAFSGNTIYF; v_gene: TRBV19; abundance: .; j_gene: TRBJ1-3; d_gene: .
CDR3nt: TGTGCCAGCAGTTACGTCGGGGATCTACGTGAAGCTTTCTTT; CDR3aa: CASSYVGDLREAFF; v_gene: TRBV6-6; abundance: .; j_gene: TRBJ1-1; d_gene: .
CDR3nt: TGTGCCAGCAGCCTGTCCCGGGACAGGATTGCAACTAATGAAAAACTGTTTTTT; CDR3aa: CASSLSRDRIATNEKLFF; v_gene: TRBV5-6; abundance: .; j_gene: TRBJ1-4; d_gene: TRBD1
CDR3nt: TGTGCCAGCAGCTCGGGACCCAACACAGATACGCAGTATTTT; CDR3aa: CASSSGPNTDTQYF; v_gene: TRBV11-2; abundance: .; j_gene: TRBJ2-3; d_gene: .
CDR3nt: TGTGCCTTTCGGCGGGACACTAATACGCAGTATTTT; CDR3aa: CAFRRDTNTQYF; v_gene: TRBV30; abundance: .; j_gene: TRBJ2-3; d_gene: .
CDR3nt: TGTGCCAGTAGTTTCAGTGGGAGAGGTTCCTATAATTCACCCCTCCACTTT; CDR3aa: CASSFSGRGSYNSPLHF; v_gene: TRBV19; abundance: .; j_gene: TRBJ1-6; d_gene: .
CDR3nt: TGTGCCTGGGTCCGACTGGGGCATACTACCTACAATGAGCAGTTCTTC; CDR3aa: CAWVRLGHTTYNEQFF; v_gene: TRBV30; abundance: .; j_gene: TRBJ2-1; d_gene: .
CDR3nt: TGTGCCAGCAGCGTTTTTGGTCGGGGGAACACTGAAGCTTTCTTT; CDR3aa: CASSVFGRGNTEAFF; v_gene: TRBV9; abundance: .; j_gene: TRBJ1-1; d_gene: .
CDR3nt: TGTGCCAGCAGTACCGGGACAGGGGGTGGCTACACCTTC; CDR3aa: CASSTGTGGGYTF; v_gene: TRBV28; abundance: .; j_gene: TRBJ1-2; d_gene: TRBD1
CDR3nt: TGTGCCAGCAGCTCAGGCGGGCTAGCCAAAAACATTCAGTACTTC; CDR3aa: CASSSGGLAKNIQYF; v_gene: TRBV6-6; abundance: once; j_gene: TRBJ2-4; d_gene: .
CDR3nt: TGCAGCGCATCACTGGGGGGCACAGATACGCAGTATTTT; CDR3aa: CSASLGGTDTQYF; v_gene: TRBV29-1; abundance: .; j_gene: TRBJ2-3; d_gene: .
CDR3nt: TGCGCCAGCAGCCAGGGCGACATGGCCTATGGCTACACCTTC; CDR3aa: CASSQGDMAYGYTF; v_gene: TRBV4-1; abundance: .; j_gene: TRBJ1-2; d_gene: .
CDR3nt: TGCGCCAGCAGAACAACCTCAACAGATTACACCGGGGAGCTGTTTTTT; CDR3aa: CASRTTSTDYTGELFF; v_gene: TRBV5-1; abundance: .; j_gene: TRBJ2-2; d_gene: .
CDR3nt: TGTGCCAGCAGCGTAGATCCGACAGGGTTGGTCACAGATACGCAGTATTTT; CDR3aa: CASSVDPTGLVTDTQYF; v_gene: TRBV9; abundance: once; j_gene: TRBJ2-3; d_gene: TRBD1
CDR3nt: TGTGCCAGCAGTGACTCGCCTTACCTAGACAATGAGCAGTTCTTC; CDR3aa: CASSDSPYLDNEQFF; v_gene: TRBV6-4; abundance: .; j_gene: TRBJ2-1; d_gene: .
CDR3nt: TGTGCCAGCAGCTTAGGGTCGGGACAGACCTACAATGAGCAGTTCTTC; CDR3aa: CASSLGSGQTYNEQFF; v_gene: TRBV11-3; abundance: .; j_gene: TRBJ2-1; d_gene: TRBD1
CDR3nt: TGTGCCAGCAGCCGAACAGGGGGCGAGAGGCAAGAGACCCAGTACTTC; CDR3aa: CASSRTGGERQETQYF; v_gene: TRBV27; abundance: .; j_gene: TRBJ2-5; d_gene: TRBD1
CDR3nt: TGTGCCAGCAGTCAGATCCTTTACAATGAGCAGTTCTTC; CDR3aa: CASSQILYNEQFF; v_gene: TRBV27; abundance: .; j_gene: TRBJ2-1; d_gene: .
CDR3nt: TGTGCCAGCAGTGCGACTAGCGGGAGCTCCCCAGAGCAGTACTTC; CDR3aa: CASSATSGSSPEQYF; v_gene: TRBV6-1; abundance: .; j_gene: TRBJ2-7; d_gene: TRBD2